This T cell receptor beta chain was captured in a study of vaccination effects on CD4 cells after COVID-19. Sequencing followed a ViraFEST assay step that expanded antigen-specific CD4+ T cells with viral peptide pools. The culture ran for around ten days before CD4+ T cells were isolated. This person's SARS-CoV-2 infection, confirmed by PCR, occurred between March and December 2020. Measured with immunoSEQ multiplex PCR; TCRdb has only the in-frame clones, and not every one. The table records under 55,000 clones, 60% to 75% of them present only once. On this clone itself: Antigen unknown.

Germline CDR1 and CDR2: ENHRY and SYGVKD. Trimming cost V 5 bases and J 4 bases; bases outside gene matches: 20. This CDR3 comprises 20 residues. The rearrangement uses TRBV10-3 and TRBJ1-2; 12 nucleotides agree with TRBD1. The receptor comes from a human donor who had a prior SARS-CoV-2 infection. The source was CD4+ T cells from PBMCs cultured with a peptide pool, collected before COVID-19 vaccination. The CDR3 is CAISRFPRRDRGQGGYGYTF. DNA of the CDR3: TGTGCCATCAGTCGTTTCCCCCGCCGGGACAGGGGGCAGGGAGGCTATGGCTACACCTTC.